This entry lists 3 T cell receptor beta chains sequenced from one sample in a study of beta chain features in type 1 diabetes. All of the isolated RNA was reverse transcribed, so expressed TCRB transcripts were sequenced. Produced via immunoSEQ multiplex PCR; TCRdb's table is partial and in-frame only. This table has about 290,000 clones, around 7.8% appearing once. The sample taken for sequencing was central memory CD4+ T cells from blood. The receptors were sampled from a woman between 18 and 30 years old in good health.

This chain joins TRBV6-6 and TRBJ1-2, with D possibly TRBD1 on 5 matching bases. Trimming left V 6 bases short and J 0 bases short, with 11 bases between. CDR1 and CDR2 from the germline V gene are MNHNY and SVGAGI (reference sequence). CDR3 length: 14 residues. In DNA, the CDR3 is TGTGCCAGCAGGATACAGGCCCCTAACTATGGCTACACCTTC. It is translated as CASRIQAPNYGYTF.

By share, this clone ranks as medium-sized. CDR3 sequence reads: CASSPKPGQLNQPQHF. CDR3 bases: TGTGCCAGCTCCCCAAAACCAGGGCAGCTTAATCAGCCCCAGCATTTT. The chain combines TRBV7-9 with TRBJ1-5, with D possibly matching TRBD1 (5 bases). Germline CDR1 SEHNR, CDR2 FQNEAQ (reference sequence). V was trimmed by 8 bases and J by 4 bases, leaving 21 bases between them. The CDR3 runs 16 residues.

This clone has a count of ten or more. This chain joins TRBV10-3 and TRBJ2-1; the match to TRBD1 covers 10 bases. This CDR3 comprises 15 residues. Germline V CDR1 and CDR2: ENHRY, SYGVKD. V was pared by 6 bases and J by 2 bases, with 4 bases of the junction left unmatched. CDR3: CAISPGTGAYNEQFF. In nucleotides, the CDR3 is TGTGCCATCAGCCCCGGGACAGGGGCCTACAATGAGCAGTTCTTC.